This entry lists 8 T cell receptor beta chains sequenced from one sample in a study of blood T cell repertoires in COVID-19. Produced via immunoSEQ multiplex PCR; TCRdb's table is partial and in-frame only. Counted here are tens of thousands of clones, approximately 80% occurring once; the ten biggest clones make up approximately 40%. Sequenced input: peripheral blood. The receptors originated from an elderly man with acute or convalescent COVID-19.

The rearrangement uses TRBV24-1 and TRBJ1-2; 7 bases map to TRBD1. Germline trimming cut 7 bases from V and 4 bases from J; bases unmatched to any gene: 5. Germline V gene data show CDR1 as KGHDR and CDR2 as SFDVKD. The CDR3 loop spans 13 amino acids. CDR3 bases: TGTGCCACCAGACAGACAGGGAGCTATGGCTACACCTTC. Protein product: CATRQTGSYGYTF.

The chain joins TRBV13 to TRBJ1-5, with 7 positions matching TRBD1. Germline CDR1 reads PRHDT; CDR2 reads FYEKMQ (reference sequence). V lost 4 bases to trimming and J lost 3 bases; unmatched junction nucleotides: 9. The CDR3 consists of 16 residues. In nucleotides, the CDR3 is TGTGCCAGCAGCTCGGGACAGCCACATGACAATCAGCCCCAGCATTTT. This codes for CASSSGQPHDNQPQHF.

This clone came up a few times. V is TRBV9 and J is TRBJ2-7, with 8 bases lining up with TRBD1. Trimming cost V 0 bases and J 6 bases; bases outside gene matches: 5. Germline V CDR1 and CDR2: SGDLS, YYNGEE. The CDR3 loop spans 14 amino acids. The CDR3 DNA is TGTGCCAGCAGCGTAGCTCAGGGGGCTAGCGAGCAGTACTTC. Translating it yields CASSVAQGASEQYF.

By share, this clone ranks as medium-sized. The junction shows a germline mismatch at one end, possibly a read error. The chain uses TRBV7-7 and TRBJ1-5, with unresolved D. The CDR3 extends over 15 amino acids. CDR1 and CDR2 from the germline V gene are SSHAT and FNYEAQ (reference sequence). The CDR3 reads CASSFRRGSNQPQHF. Here the CDR3 DNA reads TGTGCTAGCAGCTTCCGCCGAGGGAGCAATCAGCCCCAGCATTTT.

This clone was picked up one time. The rearrangement links TRBV12-3 or TRBV12-4 to TRBJ1-2, with D possibly matching TRBD1 (5 bases). Trimming removed 3 bases at V and 7 bases at J, with 12 bases between. The CDR3 spans 13 residues. The CDR3 bases are TGTGCCAGCAGTTTGGGGGGGAAGGTTGGCTACACCTTC. Residues: CASSLGGKVGYTF.

The V gene is TRBV6-5, the J gene TRBJ1-3; D is ambiguous. The CDR3 is 12 amino acids. Germline CDR1 reads MNHEY; CDR2 reads SVGAGI. Trimming left V 7 bases short and J 4 bases short, with 8 bases between. The CDR3 loop reads CASNSAGNTIYF. The CDR3 DNA reads as TGTGCCAGCAATAGTGCAGGAAACACCATATATTTT.

The chain uses TRBV2 and TRBJ2-7; 8 bases line up with TRBD2. Trimming removed 6 bases from V and 5 bases from J; junction bases left unmatched: 12. Germline loops: CDR1 SNHLY, CDR2 FYNNEI. The CDR3 extends over 15 amino acids. The CDR3 coding sequence is TGTGCCAGCAGCGGCGCCAGCGGGACTAGGGACGAGCAGTACTTC. This translates into CASSGASGTRDEQYF.

The chain is built from TRBV11-3 and TRBJ1-3, with unresolved D. Between the trimmed V and J ends, which lost 3 bases and 1 base, there was a span of 4 bases. CDR1 is SGHNT, CDR2 YENEEA, per germline. The CDR3 is made up of 13 amino acids. CDR3 residues: CASSLTSGNTIYF. CDR3 in DNA: TGTGCCAGCAGCTTGACTTCTGGAAACACCATATATTTT.